One sample yielded the 15 T cell receptor beta chains listed below, sequenced in a study of long-term antiretroviral therapy in people with HIV. Survey-level resolution applied to immunoSEQ assay v3.0. Here immunoSEQ multiplex PCR was the method, and the copy in TCRdb shows in-frame clones only, minus some. The data show approximately 11,000 clones, with around 84% seen just once and roughly a fifth held by the top ten. The specimen was unsorted PBMCs, collected more than 7 years after starting antiretroviral therapy. All receptors come from a man aged 45 to 65 with HIV.

V usage is TRBV11-1 and J usage is TRBJ1-1, with D tentatively TRBD1 (5 bases). Trimming left V 3 bases short and J 4 bases short, with 15 bases between. CDR1 is SGHAT, CDR2 FQDESV, per germline (reference sequence). CDR3 length equals 15 residues. The CDR3 nucleotides are TGTGCCAGCAGCTTTTCTCAGGGACCCATCACTGAAGCTTTCTTT. This gives the protein CASSFSQGPITEAFF.

CDR3 bases: TGTGCCAGCAGTTGGGACAGGGGAGGCACTGAAGCTTTCTTT. The encoded protein is CASSWDRGGTEAFF. This chain joins TRBV25-1 and TRBJ1-1, with TRBD1 matching 10 bases. The CDR3 runs 14 residues. J was trimmed by 4 bases and V by 5 bases; bases with no gene match: 4. Germline assignment: CDR1 MGHDK and CDR2 SYGVNS.

This chain uses TRBV29-1 with TRBJ2-2; D not resolved. In germline, CDR1 is SQVTM, CDR2 ANQGSEA. This CDR3 is 15 amino acids long. Trimming shortened V by 0 bases and J by 6 bases, and 14 bases separated the two germline ends. The DNA for the CDR3 is TGCAGCGTTGAAGAGGACGGTACCCCAGCCGGGGAGCTGTTTTTT. Translated: CSVEEDGTPAGELFF.

The DNA of the CDR3 is TGTGCCAGCAGCGAATGGGACAGATCCTCCTACGAGCAGTACTTC. It yields the protein CASSEWDRSSYEQYF. The J gene is TRBJ2-7, the V gene TRBV11-2; 7 positions agree with TRBD1. This CDR3 comprises 15 residues. J lost 0 bases, V lost 5 bases, and 7 bases had no gene match. Germline CDR1 reads SGHAT; CDR2 reads FQNNGV. Using reference TRBV11-2 and TRBJ2-7 for the parts outside the CDR3, the full variable domain is EAGVAQSPRYKIIEKRQSVAFWCNPISGHATLYWYQQILGQGPKLLIQFQNNGVVDDSQLPKDRFSAERLKGVDSTLKIQPAKLEDSAVYLCASSEWDRSSYEQYFGPGTRLTVT.

The chain uses TRBV25-1 and TRBJ1-2, with D possibly being TRBD1 (5 bases). Germline V gene data show CDR1 as MGHDK and CDR2 as SYGVNS. Deletions cut 1 base from V and 4 bases from J, with 10 bases between. CDR3 size: 14 residues. CDR3 in DNA: TGTGCCAGCAGTGAATGGGGGGGGACCTATGGCTACACCTTC. Encoded protein: CASSEWGGTYGYTF.

The J gene is TRBJ2-2, the V gene TRBV6-6; D is unclear. Trimming pared 2 bases from V and 5 bases from J, leaving 9 bases between. The CDR3 is 14 amino acids. CDR1 is MNHNY, CDR2 SVGAGI, per germline (reference sequence). In nucleotides, the CDR3 is TGTGCCAGCAGTTACGGCTCAGAAACCGGGGAGCTGTTTTTT. This sequence encodes CASSYGSETGELFF.

The rearrangement uses TRBV5-4 and TRBJ2-5; D not resolved. The CDR3 covers 12 residues. Trimming cost V 1 base and J 5 bases, with 6 bases left between them. Germline loops: CDR1 SGHNT, CDR2 YYREEE (reference sequence). The CDR3 DNA is TGTGCCAGCAGCTTGTTCGCTGAGACCCAGTACTTC. Its translation: CASSLFAETQYF.

The J gene is TRBJ1-4, the V gene TRBV21-1; the D segment call TRBD1 is taken from the table without a DNA check. TRBV21-1 corresponds to a pseudogene. The CDR3 loop spans 18 amino acids. Here the CDR3 DNA reads TGTGCCAGCAGCAAAGAGGGGAAGCCCTCTGCCACTAATGAAAAACTGTTTTTT. Its protein is CASSKEGKPSATNEKLFF.

The chain joins TRBV5-6 to TRBJ1-5; unclear D gene. The CDR3 has 17 amino acids. With 0 bases removed from V and 0 bases from J, the gap between germline ends came to 13 bases. Germline CDR1 reads SGHDT; CDR2 reads YYEEEE. The CDR3 DNA reads TGTGCCAGCAGCTTGGCGTCAGACCCCTATAGCAATCAGCCCCAGCATTTT. Translation gives CASSLASDPYSNQPQHF.

This clone was seen only a few times. J is TRBJ1-1 and V is TRBV10-3; D unresolved. The germline V gene encodes CDR1 ENHRY and CDR2 SYGVKD. The CDR3 runs to 12 residues. The germline V and J ends were trimmed by 5 bases and 0 bases, with 4 bases remaining between them. The CDR3 DNA reads TGTGCCATCAGTTCCGTGAACACTGAAGCTTTCTTT. It is translated as CAISSVNTEAFF.

This chain joins TRBV4-1 and TRBJ2-7; D is uncertain. This CDR3 comprises 14 residues. The V end was cut by 1 base, the J end by 3 bases, with 10 bases between. Germline V gene data show CDR1 as MGHRA and CDR2 as YSYEKL. For the CDR3, the DNA is TGCGCCAGCAGCCAAGGCCAGTTCGACTACGAGCAGTACTTC. The encoded protein is CASSQGQFDYEQYF.

V usage is TRBV20-1 and J usage is TRBJ2-5; D gene uncertain. The DNA end favors TRBJ2-7, so the J call may be wrong. The CDR3 has 11 residues. The germline gives CDR1 DFQATT, CDR2 SNEGSKA (reference sequence). The CDR3 sequence is CSARGSYEQYF. The DNA for the CDR3 is TGCAGTGCTAGGGGCTCTTACGAGCAGTACTTC.

The chain joins TRBV25-1 to TRBJ1-4; D possibly corresponds to TRBD1 (6 bases). In germline, CDR1 is MGHDK, CDR2 SYGVNS. Deletions cut 2 bases from V and 5 bases from J, with 12 bases between. The CDR3 length is 15 residues. CDR3 DNA: TGTGCCAGCAGTGAAGGGGGGGGGCCCAATGAAAAACTGTTTTTT. Amino acids: CASSEGGGPNEKLFF.

The chain is built from TRBV7-8 and TRBJ2-5, with D maybe TRBD2 (5 bases). The J call may be wrong; the DNA end is better matched by TRBJ2-7. CDR3 size: 12 residues. CDR1 is SGHVS, CDR2 FQNEAQ, per germline. CDR3 amino acids: CASSLRDYEQYF. CDR3 nucleotides: TGTGCCAGCAGCTTACGGGATTACGAGCAGTACTTC.

This clone was seen only a few times. The chain recombines TRBV5-8 with TRBJ1-5, with unresolved D. The germline V gene encodes CDR1 SGHTS and CDR2 YDEGEE. The CDR3 is 14 amino acids. V dropped 0 bases and J dropped 3 bases, with 7 bases sitting between them. The CDR3 region has the DNA TGTGCCAGCAGCTTGGGCCCAGACAATCAGCCCCAGCATTTT. It codes for CASSLGPDNQPQHF.